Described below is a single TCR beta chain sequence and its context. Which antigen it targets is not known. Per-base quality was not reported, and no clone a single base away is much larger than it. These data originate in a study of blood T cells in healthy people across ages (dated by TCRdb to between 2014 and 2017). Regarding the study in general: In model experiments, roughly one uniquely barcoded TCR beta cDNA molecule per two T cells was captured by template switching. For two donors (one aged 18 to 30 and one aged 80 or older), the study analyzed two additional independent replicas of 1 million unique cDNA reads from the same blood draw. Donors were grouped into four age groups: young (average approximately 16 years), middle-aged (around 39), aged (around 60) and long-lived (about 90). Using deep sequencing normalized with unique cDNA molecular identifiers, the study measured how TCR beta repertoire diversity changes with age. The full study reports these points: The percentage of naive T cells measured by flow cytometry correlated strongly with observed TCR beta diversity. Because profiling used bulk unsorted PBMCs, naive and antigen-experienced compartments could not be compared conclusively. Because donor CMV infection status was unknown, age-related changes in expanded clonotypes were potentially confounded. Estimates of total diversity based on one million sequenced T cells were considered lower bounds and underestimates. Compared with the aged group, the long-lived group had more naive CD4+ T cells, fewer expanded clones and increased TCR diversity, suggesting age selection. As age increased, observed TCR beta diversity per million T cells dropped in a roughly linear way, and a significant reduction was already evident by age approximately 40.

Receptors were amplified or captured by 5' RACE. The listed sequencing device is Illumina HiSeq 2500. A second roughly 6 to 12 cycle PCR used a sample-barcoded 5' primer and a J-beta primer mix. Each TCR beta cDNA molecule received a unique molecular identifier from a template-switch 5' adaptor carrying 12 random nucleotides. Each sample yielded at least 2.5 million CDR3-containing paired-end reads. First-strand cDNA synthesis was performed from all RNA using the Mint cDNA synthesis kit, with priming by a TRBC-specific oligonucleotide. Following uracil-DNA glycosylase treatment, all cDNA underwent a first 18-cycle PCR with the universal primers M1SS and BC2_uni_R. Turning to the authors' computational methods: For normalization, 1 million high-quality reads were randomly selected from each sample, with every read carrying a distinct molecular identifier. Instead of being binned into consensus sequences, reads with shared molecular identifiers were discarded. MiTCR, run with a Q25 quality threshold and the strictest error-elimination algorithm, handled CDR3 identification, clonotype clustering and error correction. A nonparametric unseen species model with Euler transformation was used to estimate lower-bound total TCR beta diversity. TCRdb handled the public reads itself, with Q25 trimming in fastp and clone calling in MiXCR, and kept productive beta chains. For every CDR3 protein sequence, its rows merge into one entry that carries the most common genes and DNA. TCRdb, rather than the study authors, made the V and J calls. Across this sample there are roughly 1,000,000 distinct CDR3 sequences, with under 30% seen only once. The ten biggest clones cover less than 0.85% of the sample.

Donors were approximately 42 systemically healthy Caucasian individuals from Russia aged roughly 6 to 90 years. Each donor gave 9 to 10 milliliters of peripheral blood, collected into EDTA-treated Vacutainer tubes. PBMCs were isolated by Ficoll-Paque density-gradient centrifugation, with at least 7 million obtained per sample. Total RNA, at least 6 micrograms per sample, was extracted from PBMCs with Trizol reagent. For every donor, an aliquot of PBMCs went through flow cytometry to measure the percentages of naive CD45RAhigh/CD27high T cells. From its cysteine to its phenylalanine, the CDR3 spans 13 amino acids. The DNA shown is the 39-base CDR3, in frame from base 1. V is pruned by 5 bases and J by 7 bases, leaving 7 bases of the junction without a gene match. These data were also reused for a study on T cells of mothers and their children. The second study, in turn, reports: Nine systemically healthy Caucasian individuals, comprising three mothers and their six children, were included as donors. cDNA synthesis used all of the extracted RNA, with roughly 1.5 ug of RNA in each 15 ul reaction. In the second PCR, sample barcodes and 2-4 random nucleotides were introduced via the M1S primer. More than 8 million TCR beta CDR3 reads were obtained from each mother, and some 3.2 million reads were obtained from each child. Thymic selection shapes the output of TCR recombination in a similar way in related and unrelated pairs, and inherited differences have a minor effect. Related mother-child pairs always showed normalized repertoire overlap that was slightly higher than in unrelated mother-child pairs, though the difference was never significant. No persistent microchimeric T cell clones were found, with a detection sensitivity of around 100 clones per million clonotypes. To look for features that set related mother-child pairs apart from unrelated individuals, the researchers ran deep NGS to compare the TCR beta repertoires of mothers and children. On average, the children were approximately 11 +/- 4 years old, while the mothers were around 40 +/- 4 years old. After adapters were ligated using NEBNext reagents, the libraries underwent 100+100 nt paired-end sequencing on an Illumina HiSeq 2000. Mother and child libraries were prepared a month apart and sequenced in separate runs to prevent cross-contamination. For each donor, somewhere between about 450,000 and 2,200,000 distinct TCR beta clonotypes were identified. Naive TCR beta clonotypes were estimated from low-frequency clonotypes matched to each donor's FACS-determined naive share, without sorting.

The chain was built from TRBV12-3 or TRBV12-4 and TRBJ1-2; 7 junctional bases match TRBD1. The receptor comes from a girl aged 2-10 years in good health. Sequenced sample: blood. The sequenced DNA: TGTGCCAGCAGTCCCGGGACAGAAGCTGGCTACACCTTC. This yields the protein CASSPGTEAGYTF.